The 13 T cell receptor beta chains reported below all come from one sample, sequenced in a study of CD4 T cells in relation to SARS-CoV-2 and coronaviruses. Libraries were prepared by immunoSEQ multiplex PCR; TCRdb keeps only in-frame clonotypes and omits some of them. The sample lists some 21,000 clones, approximately 82% occurring once. Their antigens are not known. CD4+ T cells from unexposed donors were obtained before the COVID-19 pandemic (2011-2018). CD4+ T cells were isolated from the cells after less than 13 days of culture. The specimen was CD4+ T cells from PBMCs, cultured in vitro. Receptors originate from a human donor in good health.

The J gene is TRBJ2-7, the V gene TRBV14; D is unresolved. The CDR3 has 13 amino acids. V was pared by 5 bases and J by 0 bases, with 8 bases between. CDR1 and CDR2 (germline): SGHDN, FVKESK. CDR3 in amino acids: CASSSYISYEQYF. CDR3 sequence (DNA): TGTGCCAGCAGCTCTTACATCTCCTACGAGCAGTACTTC. Full variable domain (outside the CDR3, taken from reference TRBV14 and TRBJ2-7): EAGVTQFPSHSVIEKGQTVTLRCDPISGHDNLYWYRRVMGKEIKFLLHFVKESKQDESGMPNNRFLAERTGGTYSTLKVQPAELEDSGVYFCASSSYISYEQYFGPGTRLTVT.

The rearrangement links TRBV7-2 to TRBJ2-5, with 9 bases aligning to TRBD1. The V gene end was trimmed by 5 bases and the J gene end by 1 base; junction bases not matched to a gene: 2. Germline CDR1 SGHTA, CDR2 FQGNSA. The CDR3 contains 14 residues. Here the CDR3 reads CASSLTGGQETQYF. Written as DNA, the CDR3 is TGTGCCAGCAGCCTGACAGGGGGCCAAGAGACCCAGTACTTC.

The chain joins TRBV3-1 (or the pseudogene TRBV3-2) to TRBJ1-1, with D unresolved. The CDR3 spans 14 residues. Looked up from germline, CDR1 is LGHDT and CDR2 is YNNKEL (reference sequence). Trimming left V 0 bases short and J 2 bases short, with 7 bases between. The CDR3 DNA is TGTGCCAGCAGCCAAGAAGGAGTTAACACTGAAGCTTTCTTT. This sequence encodes CASSQEGVNTEAFF.

The J gene is TRBJ2-1, the V gene TRBV19; D perhaps matches TRBD1 (5 bases). Trimming pared 4 bases from V and 5 bases from J, leaving 9 bases between. CDR1 LNHDA and CDR2 SQIVND come from the germline V gene (reference sequence). CDR3 length: 13 residues. The CDR3, as DNA: TGTGCCAGTAGTAGACAGATGAACAATGAGCAGTTCTTC. This codes for CASSRQMNNEQFF. Full variable domain (outside the CDR3, taken from reference TRBV19 and TRBJ2-1): DGGITQSPKYLFRKEGQNVTLSCEQNLNHDAMYWYRQDPGQGLRLIYYSQIVNDFQKGDIAEGYSVSREKKESFPLTVTSAQKNPTAFYLCASSRQMNNEQFFGPGTRLTVL.

CDR3 amino acids: CASSFEGTSLSGANVLTF. CDR3 DNA sequence: TGCGCCAGCAGCTTTGAAGGGACTTCTCTTTCTGGGGCCAACGTCCTGACTTTC. The rearrangement links TRBV5-1 to TRBJ2-6, with D tentatively TRBD2 (6 bases). CDR1 is SGHRS, CDR2 YFSETQ, per germline. The CDR3 extends over 18 amino acids. Trimming pared 2 bases from V and 1 base from J, leaving 16 bases between. Looking up the rest from reference TRBV5-1 and TRBJ2-6 gives the full variable domain: KAGVTQTPRYLIKTRGQQVTLSCSPISGHRSVSWYQQTPGQGLQFLFEYFSETQRNKGNFPGRFSGRQFSNSRSEMNVSTLELGDSALYLCASSFEGTSLSGANVLTFGAGSRLTVL.

This sequence joins TRBV7-9 and TRBJ1-5; the D gene is possibly TRBD1 (6 bases). There are 14 residues in the CDR3. Germline V gene sequence: CDR1 SEHNR, CDR2 FQNEAQ (reference sequence). V was trimmed by 4 bases and J by 4 bases, leaving 11 bases between them. The CDR3 reads CASSSTGFNQPQHF. DNA of the CDR3: TGTGCCAGCAGCTCCACAGGGTTTAATCAGCCCCAGCATTTT.

This chain links TRBV5-1 with TRBJ2-5, with D unclear. V shed 0 bases and J shed 1 base, with 10 bases lying between them. The CDR3 covers 15 residues. Germline CDR1 and CDR2: SGHRS and YFSETQ. CDR3 residues: CASSLVPISQETQYF. The CDR3, as DNA: TGCGCCAGCAGCTTGGTTCCTATAAGCCAAGAGACCCAGTACTTC.

The chain links TRBV4-2 to TRBJ1-3; D gene uncertain. This CDR3 region has 17 residues. Germline V gene data show CDR1 as LGHNA and CDR2 as YNFKEQ. V gave up 0 bases and J gave up 0 bases, with 12 bases separating them. CDR3 bases: TGTGCCAGCAGCCAAGAGGTGGACCCCAGCTCTGGAAACACCATATATTTT. Amino acid sequence: CASSQEVDPSSGNTIYF.

The rearrangement uses TRBV5-1 and TRBJ2-1, with TRBD2 matching 9 bases. J was trimmed by 6 bases and V by 2 bases; bases with no gene match: 21. Germline V lookup: CDR1 SGHRS, CDR2 YFSETQ. This CDR3 has 20 residues. CDR3 amino acids: CASSFLGGVAGGPASNEQFF. The CDR3 DNA reads as TGCGCCAGCAGCTTTTTGGGAGGTGTTGCGGGAGGGCCGGCGAGCAATGAGCAGTTCTTC.

The rearrangement uses TRBV5-5 and TRBJ2-7; unclear D gene. V dropped 0 bases and J dropped 6 bases, with 19 bases sitting between them. The CDR3 contains 16 residues. Germline V gives CDR1 SGHKS, CDR2 YYEKEE (reference sequence). The CDR3 coding sequence is TGTGCCAGCAGCTTGGCCCCCTCCGGGTGGCCTACCGAGCAGTACTTC. It yields the protein CASSLAPSGWPTEQYF.

The rearrangement links TRBV6-5 to TRBJ2-7, with unresolved D. This CDR3 has 11 amino acids. Per germline, CDR1 MNHEY and CDR2 SVGAGI. V was trimmed by 6 bases and J by 6 bases, leaving 9 bases between them. The CDR3 is CASRTPSEQYF. CDR3 in DNA: TGTGCCAGCAGGACACCATCCGAGCAGTACTTC.

The V call is TRBV7-3, the J call TRBJ2-7; the match to TRBD2 covers 8 bases. The CDR3 spans 15 residues. Germline CDR1 SGHTA, CDR2 FQGTGA. V lost 2 bases and J lost 2; bases outside the gene matches: 5. The CDR3 reads CASSLLSGGTYEQYF. The CDR3 bases are TGTGCCAGCAGCTTACTCAGCGGGGGTACCTACGAGCAGTACTTC.

The V call is TRBV24-1, the J call TRBJ2-6; D remains unclear. Trimming cost V 9 bases and J 0 bases, with 5 bases left between them. This CDR3 is 13 amino acids long. Germline V gene data show CDR1 as KGHDR and CDR2 as SFDVKD. The CDR3 DNA sequence: TGTGCCACCGAGTCCTCTGGGGCCAACGTCCTGACTTTC. Protein: CATESSGANVLTF.